This TCR beta chain was captured by sequencing in a study of control samples from healthy donors and cancer patients. This table comes from immunoSEQ multiplex PCR, and its TCRdb copy is limited to in-frame clones, with some not included. The data hold 200,000 to 250,000 clones, with 85% to 95% observed a single time. The specimen was blood. This receptor was taken from a man between 45 and 60 years old in good health.

DNA of the CDR3: TGTGCCAGCTCCACCCCCCGGACAGGGCGAAAGCCCTACGAGCAGTACTTC. Translated, it gives CASSTPRTGRKPYEQYF. The V gene is TRBV28, the J gene TRBJ2-7; 8 bases match TRBD1. The V gene end was trimmed by 8 bases and the J gene end by 2 bases; junction bases not matched to a gene: 17. Looked up from germline, CDR1 is MDHEN and CDR2 is SYDVKM. The CDR3 has 17 residues.